The source of this T cell receptor (beta chain) is a study of blood T cell repertoires in COVID-19. At the level of the study: Spain, Italy and the United States supplied samples that represented acute and convalescent COVID-19.

Data came from immunoSEQ multiplex PCR; TCRdb stores just in-frame clones and leaves some out. The sample consists of around 310,000 clones, roughly 89% of them appearing once. After removal of 6 bases from V and 0 bases from J, the junction contained 13 bases not matched to a gene. This CDR3 spans 18 amino acids. Sequenced input: PBMCs or T cells enriched from blood (not recorded which). The clonotype comes from a woman under 40 who had recovered from COVID-19. The chain has TRBV6-7 and TRBJ1-5; TRBD1 agrees at 8 bases. Being an ORF, TRBV6-7 has a function that is uncertain. In DNA, the CDR3 is TGTGCCAGCAGCTTCGACGGGACAGGCCGATTTAGCAATCAGCCCCAGCATTTT. Translated, it gives CASSFDGTGRFSNQPQHF.